The T cell receptor (beta chain) under discussion was sequenced for a study of T cell responses to AZD1222 COVID-19 vaccine. On this clone itself: What it binds is not known.

Study-wide results and limits: Regions 160-218 and 743-854 dominated among vaccine-associated CD4 TCRs spanning spike. After two AZD1222 doses, spike-specific TCR breadth and depth rose versus day 0. Donors in the cohort were predominantly white British and more often female, and clonal diversity was possibly underestimated. Only after the peak T cell response were repertoires sampled.

Germline assignment: CDR1 MDHEN and CDR2 SYDVKM. The CDR3 runs to 14 residues. Trimming took 8 bases from V and 10 from J, leaving 18 bases between them. The data were produced by immunoSEQ multiplex PCR, yet TCRdb's version contains in-frame clones alone and is incomplete. The repertoire consists of 90,000 to 150,000 clones, with 70% to 90% occurring once and the leading ten covering about 9.8%. The origin of this receptor is an adult in good health. The sample in question was peripheral blood, obtained on day 0 of AZD1222 vaccination. The chain couples TRBV28 to TRBJ1-6; tentative D call: TRBD1 (6 bases). Here the CDR3 DNA reads TGTGCCAGCCGCCCTGGGGGGGCATTATCACCCCTCCACTTT. It specifies CASRPGGALSPLHF.